This T cell receptor (beta chain) was captured in a study of T-cell reconstitution after alpha-beta-depleted transplantation in children. Researchers prepared the TCRbeta library using unique molecular identifiers, the study reports. TCRdb fed the PCR reads into MiXCR, producing one record per CDR3 protein. The sample has about 360,000 distinct CDR3 sequences, roughly 13% seen once; the top ten hold around 4%. This CDR3 is built from 13 residues. Unmatched junction bases numbered 8, after V lost 7 bases and J lost 4 bases. Germline V gene lookup returns CDR1 SQVTM and CDR2 ANQGSEA. J is TRBJ1-2 and V is TRBV29-1, with 8 bases matching TRBD1. The sequence derives from a human donor who donated a stem cell graft to a child with Fanconi anemia. The source material was PBMCs, sampled from the stem cell graft. The CDR3 sequence: CSAHGQGLYGYTF. For the CDR3, the DNA is TGCAGCGCCCACGGACAGGGCCTCTATGGCTACACCTTC.